This TCR beta chain stems from a study of cytomegalovirus exposure and HLA in healthy donors. Study results and caveats: Altogether, some 160 TCR beta chains were recorded as cytomegalovirus-associated. The later analysis indicated that the majority of CMV-associated TCR beta chains appeared HLA-restricted. TRBV6-2, TRBV6-3 and some other V segments were unresolvable in 87-base-pair reads. Donors belonging to an Asian-associated ancestry cluster reportedly showed fewer N-insertions in productive TCRs than the approximately 700-donor mean, according to what a later analysis found.

PCR employed 60 Vbeta and 13 Jbeta primers. TCRdb's table, derived via immunoSEQ multiplex PCR, lists solely in-frame clones and lacks some. This sample's clone table lists roughly 74,000 clones. Germline V gene sequence: CDR1 SQVTM, CDR2 ANQGSEA. The V and J ends lost 3 bases and 1 base respectively, with 16 bases between them. The CDR3 spans 16 residues. A remark on this clone: Its antigen is still unknown.

Sequenced material: PBMCs. This clonotype originated in a female donor in good health and CMV-seropositive. This chain links TRBV29-1 with TRBJ2-1, with D perhaps matching TRBD2 (6 bases). The CDR3: CSVDPGVSHSYNEQFF. The CDR3, as DNA: TGCAGCGTTGATCCGGGGGTGAGTCATTCCTACAATGAGCAGTTCTTC.